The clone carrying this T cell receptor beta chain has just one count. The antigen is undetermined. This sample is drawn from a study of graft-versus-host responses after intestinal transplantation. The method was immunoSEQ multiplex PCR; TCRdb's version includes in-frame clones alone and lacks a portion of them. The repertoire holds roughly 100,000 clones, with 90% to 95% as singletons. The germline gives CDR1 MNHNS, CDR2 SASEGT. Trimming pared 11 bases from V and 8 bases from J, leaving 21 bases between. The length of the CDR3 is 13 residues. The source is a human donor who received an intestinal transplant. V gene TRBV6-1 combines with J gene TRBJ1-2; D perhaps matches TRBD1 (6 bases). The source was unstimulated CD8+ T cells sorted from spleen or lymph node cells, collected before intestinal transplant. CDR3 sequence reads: CAGPGGGSRGYTF. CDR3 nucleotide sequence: TGTGCCGGACCGGGAGGGGGATCTAGAGGCTACACCTTC.